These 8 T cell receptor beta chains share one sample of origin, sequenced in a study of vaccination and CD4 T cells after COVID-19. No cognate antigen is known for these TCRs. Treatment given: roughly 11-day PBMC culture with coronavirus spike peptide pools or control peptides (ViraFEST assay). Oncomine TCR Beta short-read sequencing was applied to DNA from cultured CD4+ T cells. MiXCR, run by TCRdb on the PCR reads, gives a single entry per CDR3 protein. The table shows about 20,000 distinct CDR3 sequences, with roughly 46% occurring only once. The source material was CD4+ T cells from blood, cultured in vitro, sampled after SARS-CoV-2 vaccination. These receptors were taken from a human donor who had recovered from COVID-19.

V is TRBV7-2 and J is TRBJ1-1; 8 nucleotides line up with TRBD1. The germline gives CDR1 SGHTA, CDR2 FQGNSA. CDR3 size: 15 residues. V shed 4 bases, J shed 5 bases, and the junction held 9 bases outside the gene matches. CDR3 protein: CASSSLTGGGTEAFF. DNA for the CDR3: TGTGCCAGCAGCTCACTTACAGGGGGTGGGACTGAAGCTTTCTTT.

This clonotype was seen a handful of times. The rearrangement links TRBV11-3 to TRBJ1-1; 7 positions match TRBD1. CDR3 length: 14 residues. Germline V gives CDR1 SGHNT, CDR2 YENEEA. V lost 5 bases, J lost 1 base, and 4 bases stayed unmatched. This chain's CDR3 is CASSLRQGNTEAFF. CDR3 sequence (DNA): TGTGCCAGCAGCCTGAGACAGGGGAACACTGAAGCTTTCTTT.

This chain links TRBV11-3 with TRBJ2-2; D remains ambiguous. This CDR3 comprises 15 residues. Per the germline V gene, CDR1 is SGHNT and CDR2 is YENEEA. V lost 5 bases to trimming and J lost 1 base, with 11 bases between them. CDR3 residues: CASSRTGLNTGELFF. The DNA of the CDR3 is TGTGCCAGCAGCCGTACCGGGCTGAACACCGGGGAGCTGTTTTTT. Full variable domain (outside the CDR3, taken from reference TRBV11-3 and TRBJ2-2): EAGVVQSPRYKIIEKKQPVAFWCNPISGHNTLYWYLQNLGQGPELLIRYENEEAVDDSQLPKDRFSAERLKGVDSTLKIQPAELGDSAVYLCASSRTGLNTGELFFGEGSRLTVL.

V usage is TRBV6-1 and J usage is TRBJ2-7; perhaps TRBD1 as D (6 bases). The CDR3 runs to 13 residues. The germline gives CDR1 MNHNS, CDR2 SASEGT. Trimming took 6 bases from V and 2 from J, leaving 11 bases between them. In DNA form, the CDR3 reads TGTGCCAGCAGGGGACATGAGCCCTACGAGCAGTACTTC. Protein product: CASRGHEPYEQYF.

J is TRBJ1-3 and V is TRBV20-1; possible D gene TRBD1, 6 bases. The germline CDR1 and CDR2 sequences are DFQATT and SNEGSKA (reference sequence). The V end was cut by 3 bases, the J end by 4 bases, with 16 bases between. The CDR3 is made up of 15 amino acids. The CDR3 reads CSARDTGLRGNTIYF. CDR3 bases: TGCAGTGCTAGGGATACAGGGCTTCGGGGAAACACCATATATTTT.

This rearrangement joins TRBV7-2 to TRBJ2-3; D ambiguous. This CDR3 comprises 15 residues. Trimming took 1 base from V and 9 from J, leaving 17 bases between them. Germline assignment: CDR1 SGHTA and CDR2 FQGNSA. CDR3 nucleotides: TGTGCCAGCAGCTTAGGAGCCGGACGCCTCACCACGCAGTATTTT. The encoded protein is CASSLGAGRLTTQYF.

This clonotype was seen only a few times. The CDR3 coding sequence is TGTGCCAGTAGTACCTACAGGGAGAGCAATCAGCCCCAGCATTTT. Translation gives CASSTYRESNQPQHF. The chain is built from TRBV19 and TRBJ1-5; a possible D gene is TRBD1 (6 bases). This CDR3 region has 15 residues. V lost 4 bases and J 1 base, leaving 11 bases between the germline ends. Germline assignment: CDR1 LNHDA and CDR2 SQIVND (reference sequence).

The CDR3 nucleotides are TGTGCCAGCAGCTTAGCGCTTGTGCGGGGGGATGCCCCAAAGGGGTATTTT. Translation: CASSLALVRGDAPKGYF. This rearrangement joins TRBV7-2 to TRBJ2-3; 8 bases are shared with TRBD2. CDR1 is SGHTA and CDR2 is FQGNSA in the germline V gene. There are 17 residues in the CDR3. V dropped 0 bases and J dropped 14; count of bases not matched to a gene: 19.